What follows are 28 T cell receptor beta chains derived from one specimen sequenced in a study of cytomegalovirus exposure and HLA in healthy donors. The PCR was carried out with 60 Vbeta primers and 13 Jbeta primers. Here immunoSEQ multiplex PCR was the method, and the copy in TCRdb shows in-frame clones only, minus some. Of about 160,000 clones listed, around 76% were seen once; the top ten hold over 1.2%. Sequenced material: PBMCs. The receptors originated from a man in his sixties in good health and CMV-seronegative.

The CDR3, as DNA: TGTGCCATCAGTGAGTCAAGGGGAACTAATGAAAAACTGTTTTTT. As protein: CAISESRGTNEKLFF. The genes are TRBV10-3 and TRBJ1-4; D is perhaps TRBD1 (5 bases). Deletions cut 0 bases from V and 1 base from J, with 6 bases between. CDR1 is ENHRY, CDR2 SYGVKD, per germline. The CDR3 has 15 residues.

V gene TRBV4-1 combines with J gene TRBJ1-1; 9 nucleotides line up with TRBD1. The V gene's germline CDR1 is MGHRA and CDR2 YSYEKL. This CDR3 is 18 amino acids long. V shed 3 bases and J 1 base; nucleotides not matched to a gene: 12. The DNA for the CDR3 is TGCGCCAGCAGCCAGTCCTTCCCGGGACAGGGAAGGAACACTGAAGCTTTCTTT. Translating gives CASSQSFPGQGRNTEAFF.

This rearrangement joins TRBV5-4 to TRBJ2-2; 7 bases agree with TRBD2. V shed 6 bases, J shed 6 bases, and the junction held 14 bases outside the gene matches. The germline V gene encodes CDR1 SGHNT and CDR2 YYREEE (reference sequence). The CDR3 runs 16 residues. In DNA form, the CDR3 reads TGTGCCAGCAACACACTAGCGTCCCCCACCGCCGGGGAGCTGTTTTTT. Translation gives CASNTLASPTAGELFF.

This clone was seen more than once but under ten times. The rearrangement uses TRBV28 and TRBJ2-5; D unresolved. The ends were cut back, 3 bases at V and 4 bases at J, with 9 bases in the middle. The germline V gene encodes CDR1 MDHEN and CDR2 SYDVKM. CDR3 length: 13 residues. This chain's CDR3 is CASSFPSGETQYF. For the CDR3, the DNA is TGTGCCAGCAGTTTTCCGTCAGGAGAGACCCAGTACTTC. Full variable domain (missing parts from reference TRBV28 and TRBJ2-5): DVKVTQSSRYLVKRTGEKVFLECVQDMDHENMFWYRQDPGLGLRLIYFSYDVKMKEKGDIPEGYSVSREKKERFSLILESASTNQTSMYLCASSFPSGETQYFGPGTRLLVL.

The V call is TRBV10-1, the J call TRBJ2-3, with 11 nucleotides matching TRBD2. V lost 4 bases and J lost 5; bases outside the gene matches: 8. Germline V gene data show CDR1 as WNHNN and CDR2 as SYGVQD (reference sequence). CDR3 length: 16 residues. CDR3: CASSVMRLAGGDTQYF. The CDR3 nucleotides read TGCGCCAGCAGTGTGATGAGGCTAGCGGGAGGAGATACGCAGTATTTT.

The rearrangement links TRBV10-3 to TRBJ2-2, with 8 bases identical to TRBD1. This CDR3 spans 16 amino acids. V lost 6 bases to trimming and J lost 6 bases; unmatched junction nucleotides: 12. Germline CDR1 is ENHRY and CDR2 is SYGVKD. The CDR3 bases are TGTGCCATCAGCCAGAGTGTAGGACAGGGCCCCGGGGAGCTGTTTTTT. Amino acids: CAISQSVGQGPGELFF.

The genes are TRBV7-6 and TRBJ2-1; D ambiguous. The CDR3 spans 13 residues. Per the germline V gene, CDR1 is SGHVS and CDR2 is FNYEAQ. Between the trimmed V and J ends, which lost 5 bases and 8 bases, there was a span of 13 bases. The CDR3 bases are TGTGCCAGCAGCATGAACCTAGACTATGAGCAGTTCTTC. Amino acid sequence: CASSMNLDYEQFF.

V gene TRBV7-2 combines with J gene TRBJ1-4; possibly TRBD1 for D (6 bases). Trimming took 1 base from V and 9 from J, leaving 15 bases between them. The CDR3 length is 15 residues. Germline V CDR1 and CDR2: SGHTA, FQGNSA. The CDR3 is CASSLEGGQGKKLFF. The CDR3 region has the DNA TGTGCCAGCAGCTTAGAGGGGGGGCAGGGAAAAAAACTGTTTTTT.

This sequence joins TRBV4-2 and TRBJ2-5; 11 bases align to TRBD1. J lost 5 bases, V lost 4 bases, and 12 bases had no gene match. This CDR3 region has 17 residues. CDR1 and CDR2 from the germline V gene are LGHNA and YNFKEQ. CDR3 bases: TGTGCCAGCAGCCCAAACCGCGGACAGGGGGCGGAGGAGACCCAGTACTTC. Amino acid sequence: CASSPNRGQGAEETQYF.

This clone came up once. The rearrangement links TRBV7-9 to TRBJ2-2, with 10 positions matching TRBD1. This CDR3 region has 16 residues. V trimming: 2 bases; J trimming: 4 bases; junction bases outside the gene matches: 4. Germline CDR1 reads SEHNR; CDR2 reads FQNEAQ (reference sequence). The CDR3 nucleotides are TGTGCCAGCAGCTTAAGGACAGGGGGTGCCACCGGGGAGCTGTTTTTT. It is translated as CASSLRTGGATGELFF.

This clone was detected a few times. The gene calls are TRBV2 and TRBJ2-5, with a possible D match to TRBD2 (6 bases). Germline V gene data show CDR1 as SNHLY and CDR2 as FYNNEI. Trimming removed 2 bases from V and 3 bases from J, with 10 bases in between. CDR3 length equals 14 residues. CDR3 sequence reads: CASSENTGEETQYF. The CDR3 coding sequence is TGTGCCAGCAGTGAAAATACGGGAGAAGAGACCCAGTACTTC.

The table lists this clone with a count of one. J is TRBJ2-5 and V is TRBV5-4, with 8 bases matching TRBD1. Trimming at V came to 4 bases and at J to 4 bases, leaving 12 bases not matched to a gene. CDR1 is SGHNT, CDR2 YYREEE, per germline (reference sequence). CDR3 length: 16 residues. The CDR3 nucleotides read TGTGCCAGCAGCGCCCTCGGTCAGGGGGCGAGAGAGACCCAGTACTTC. Its protein is CASSALGQGARETQYF.

The chain recombines TRBV10-1 with TRBJ2-3; 9 bases agree with TRBD2. The J segment lost 6 bases and the V segment lost 6 bases, leaving 10 bases of the junction unmatched. The CDR3 loop spans 15 amino acids. Germline V CDR1 and CDR2: WNHNN, SYGVQD (reference sequence). DNA for the CDR3: TGCGCCAGCAGAGGGGTTCGCGGGGGGGCCGATACGCAGTATTTT. It translates to CASRGVRGGADTQYF.

This clone has only one observation. V and J are TRBV5-1 and TRBJ2-3; D not resolved. The CDR3 has 13 amino acids. CDR1 and CDR2 from the germline V gene are SGHRS and YFSETQ. V was pared by 4 bases and J by 5 bases, with 11 bases between. CDR3 region: CASSRSNVDTQYF. DNA of the CDR3: TGCGCCAGCAGCCGATCTAATGTAGATACGCAGTATTTT.

This clone was recorded only once. This chain joins TRBV7-6 and TRBJ2-2; 9 bases agree with TRBD2. The CDR3 spans 16 residues. The V gene's germline CDR1 is SGHVS and CDR2 FNYEAQ. The ends lost 7 bases at V and 7 bases at J; junction bases unmatched: 13. The DNA of the CDR3 is TGTGCCAGCACTCCTGGATGGCGGGGGGGTAACGGGGAGCTGTTTTTT. The encoded protein is CASTPGWRGGNGELFF.

The rearrangement uses TRBV19 and TRBJ2-7; D might be TRBD2 (6 bases). Germline CDR1 is LNHDA and CDR2 is SQIVND (reference sequence). Trimming took 5 bases from V and 3 from J, leaving 17 bases between them. The CDR3 is 15 amino acids. CDR3 sequence (DNA): TGTGCCAGTAGTCCCCCCGGTGGAGGGAACTACGAGCAGTACTTC. Amino acids: CASSPPGGGNYEQYF. Full variable domain (missing parts from reference TRBV19 and TRBJ2-7): DGGITQSPKYLFRKEGQNVTLSCEQNLNHDAMYWYRQDPGQGLRLIYYSQIVNDFQKGDIAEGYSVSREKKESFPLTVTSAQKNPTAFYLCASSPPGGGNYEQYFGPGTRLTVT.

This clone was detected only a few times. The gene calls are TRBV19 and TRBJ2-1, with 8 nucleotides matching TRBD1. The CDR3 sequence is 16 residues long. V lost 6 bases, J lost 4 bases, and 11 bases stayed unmatched. Germline V gene data show CDR1 as LNHDA and CDR2 as SQIVND (reference sequence). The CDR3, as DNA: TGTGCCAGTAGGGACAGGGCGGGACAGCTTTACAATGAGCAGTTCTTC. Translating gives CASRDRAGQLYNEQFF.

The CDR3 DNA follows: TGCACCAGCAGCCACCGGGGGCCCCTTGGGCCTAGCGGGAGGGCCATAGAAGACGAGCAGTACTTC. As protein: CTSSHRGPLGPSGRAIEDEQYF. The chain combines TRBV1 with TRBJ2-7; TRBD2 is taken as the D call from the table, unchecked against the DNA. TRBV1 is listed as a pseudogene. This CDR3 contains 22 residues.

The chain is built from TRBV10-2 and TRBJ2-7; TRBD2 might be the D (5 bases). CDR1 WSHSY and CDR2 SAAADI come from the germline V gene. Between the trimmed V and J ends, which lost 6 bases and 4 bases, there was a span of 10 bases. The CDR3 length is 12 residues. The CDR3 nucleotides read TGCGCCAGCAGCCCCTGGGAGTACGAGCAGTACTTC. It is translated as CASSPWEYEQYF.

The V and J genes are TRBV25-1 and TRBJ2-4, with a tentative D call TRBD2 (7 bases). CDR1 and CDR2 from the germline V gene are MGHDK and SYGVNS. Trimming cost V 5 bases and J 1 base, with 18 bases left between them. The CDR3 runs to 17 residues. The CDR3 loop is CASSQGGARFAKNIQYF. The CDR3 DNA sequence: TGTGCCAGCAGTCAAGGGGGGGCTCGCTTTGCCAAAAACATTCAGTACTTC.

The chain has TRBV4-3 and TRBJ1-4, with D maybe TRBD1 (5 bases). The length of the CDR3 is 18 residues. Germline V gene data show CDR1 as LGHNA and CDR2 as YSLEER. V was clipped by 3 bases and J by 0 bases, with 17 bases between them. CDR3 sequence: CASSQMGQLVTTNEKLFF. CDR3 DNA sequence: TGCGCCAGCAGCCAGATGGGGCAGCTAGTAACAACTAATGAAAAACTGTTTTTT.

This clone was detected once. The chain is built from TRBV9 and TRBJ1-6; 10 bases line up with TRBD1. This CDR3 has 15 residues. Per germline, CDR1 SGDLS and CDR2 YYNGEE. V lost 3 bases to trimming and J lost 7 bases; unmatched junction nucleotides: 4. CDR3 DNA sequence: TGTGCCAGCAGCGCGGGACAGGGGAGAAATTCACCCCTCCACTTT. This sequence encodes CASSAGQGRNSPLHF. The full variable domain, with the rest looked up from reference TRBV9 and TRBJ1-6, is DSGVTQTPKHLITATGQRVTLRCSPRSGDLSVYWYQQSLDQGLQFLIQYYNGEERAKGNILERFSAQQFPDLHSELNLSSLELGDSALYFCASSAGQGRNSPLHFGNGTRLTVT.

The gene calls are TRBV5-6 and TRBJ2-7; the match to TRBD2 covers 11 bases. The V gene's germline CDR1 is SGHDT and CDR2 YYEEEE. The CDR3 extends over 17 amino acids. V was pared by 4 bases and J by 5 bases, with 14 bases of the junction left unmatched. In nucleotides, the CDR3 is TGTGCCAGCAGCCCTGGACTAGCGGGTTCCCGCCCCCACGAGCAGTACTTC. This codes for CASSPGLAGSRPHEQYF.

The chain links TRBV10-1 to TRBJ2-5, with 8 bases that match TRBD2. V shed 0 bases and J 9 bases; nucleotides not matched to a gene: 12. The CDR3 spans 16 residues. Germline CDR1 and CDR2: WNHNN and SYGVQD (reference sequence). The DNA for the CDR3 is TGCGCCAGCAGTGAGTCGGTTGTGCGGGGGGAGGGTCCCCAGTACTTC. Amino acids: CASSESVVRGEGPQYF.

The chain links TRBV4-1 to TRBJ1-1; 8 bases are a match to TRBD1. Germline V gene data show CDR1 as MGHRA and CDR2 as YSYEKL. The CDR3 runs to 16 residues. The junction had 12 bases not matched to a gene; V was cut back by 4 bases and J by 5 bases. The CDR3 spells CASSLLTGTGLTEAFF. DNA of the CDR3: TGCGCCAGCAGCCTCCTAACCGGGACAGGCCTTACTGAAGCTTTCTTT.

This clone appeared a few times. The chain couples TRBV7-2 to TRBJ2-5; TRBD2 matches at 7 bases. From germline, CDR1 is SGHTA and CDR2 FQGNSA. The CDR3 is 15 amino acids. J was trimmed by 2 bases and V by 1 base; bases with no gene match: 4. In DNA form, the CDR3 reads TGTGCCAGCAGCTTAGGGCGCGGGGGACAAGAGACCCAGTACTTC. Its protein is CASSLGRGGQETQYF.

The J gene is TRBJ2-1, the V gene TRBV5-1, with 10 positions matching TRBD2. Trimming removed 4 bases from V and 7 bases from J; junction bases left unmatched: 11. This CDR3 has 16 amino acids. CDR1 is SGHRS and CDR2 is YFSETQ in the germline V gene. For the CDR3, the DNA is TGCGCCAGCAGCCCCTCTAGCGGGAGTCCGGGGAATGAGCAGTTCTTC. Translated, it gives CASSPSSGSPGNEQFF. The complete variable domain, with remaining parts taken from reference TRBV5-1 and TRBJ2-1, reads KAGVTQTPRYLIKTRGQQVTLSCSPISGHRSVSWYQQTPGQGLQFLFEYFSETQRNKGNFPGRFSGRQFSNSRSEMNVSTLELGDSALYLCASSPSSGSPGNEQFFGPGTRLTVL.

The genes are TRBV10-3 and TRBJ2-1, with TRBD1 identical over 9 bases. V trimming: 7 bases; J trimming: 7 bases; junction bases outside the gene matches: 5. Germline values: CDR1 ENHRY, CDR2 SYGVKD. The CDR3 sequence is 13 residues long. The CDR3 nucleotides are TGTGCCATCAACAGGGGGCCTGGGAATGAGCAGTTCTTC. It translates to CAINRGPGNEQFF.